This T cell receptor (beta chain) was identified during a study of shared clonotypes between healthy human individuals. Data came from immunoSEQ multiplex PCR; TCRdb stores just in-frame clones and leaves some out. The table shows roughly 1,500,000 clones, with 95% to 99% occurring only once. Every contributor of samples was a Caucasian grown-up residing in Nashville, Tennessee. Notes on the study in general: Relative to their counterparts shared across all four donors, non-shared clonotypes exhibited diminished generation probabilities. Across subsets, estimated richness was generally greater for naive than for memory populations. With a few donors compared, approximately 5.5% of naive CD4 clonotypes were shared.

With regard to this clone: The antigen remains unidentified.

After removal of 6 bases from V and 5 bases from J, the junction contained 20 bases not matched to a gene. CDR1 and CDR2 (germline): ENHRY, SYGVKD. The length of the CDR3 is 19 residues. This chain uses TRBV10-3 with TRBJ2-7; 12 bases map to TRBD2. The sequence was collected from a man aged 25-45 years in good health. The material sequenced was naive CD4+ T cells sorted from blood. Subset: CD45RA+ positively selected. DNA for the CDR3: TGTGCCATCAGCCCTCCGGGACTAGCGGGCATAAGCACGAACCACGAGCAGTACTTC. Its translation: CAISPPGLAGISTNHEQYF.